This entry lists 22 T cell receptor beta chains sequenced from one sample in a study of naive and memory T cell subsets. Both TRBC1 and TRBC2 were covered by a beta constant-region primer of two equimolar oligonucleotides. TCRdb called the UMI-ligation and nested PCR reads again in MiXCR, with one record for every CDR3 protein. The profile covers 70,000 to 95,000 distinct CDR3 sequences, with roughly 7.3% appearing a single time and roughly 1.5% taken by the ten largest. The sequenced sample was central memory CD4+ T cells from blood. These receptors came from a human donor in good health.

The chain is built from TRBV12-3 or TRBV12-4 and TRBJ1-5; unclear D gene. The CDR3 is 16 amino acids. V lost 6 bases and J 1 base, leaving 16 bases between the germline ends. The CDR3 region is CASSIRPTRSNQPQHF. The CDR3 nucleotides read TGTGCCAGCAGCATCCGCCCCACAAGGAGCAATCAGCCCCAGCATTTT.

This clonotype was picked up many times. J is TRBJ1-2 and V is TRBV28, with 8 bases identical to TRBD1. V shed 5 bases, J shed 5 bases, and the junction held 7 bases outside the gene matches. Germline V gene lookup returns CDR1 MDHEN and CDR2 SYDVKM. The CDR3 spans 14 residues. CDR3 sequence: CASSTTGAGYGYTF. CDR3 DNA: TGTGCCAGCAGTACGACAGGGGCCGGGTATGGCTACACCTTC.

This clonotype has at least ten counts. V usage is TRBV10-3 and J usage is TRBJ1-1, with D maybe TRBD1 (5 bases). CDR3 size: 14 residues. V dropped 4 bases and J dropped 1 base, with 10 bases sitting between them. Per germline, CDR1 ENHRY and CDR2 SYGVKD. The CDR3 region has the DNA TGTGCCATCAGTGCAAAGGACAAGAACACTGAAGCTTTCTTT. Translating gives CAISAKDKNTEAFF.

The rearrangement uses TRBV18 and TRBJ2-3; D gene ambiguous. With 0 bases removed from V and 5 bases from J, the gap between germline ends came to 6 bases. Germline CDR1 KGHSH, CDR2 LQKENI. The CDR3 is 13 residues long. In DNA, the CDR3 is TGTGCCAGCTCACCACCTCCGGTAGATACGCAGTATTTT. Translated: CASSPPPVDTQYF.

This clonotype has a count of ten or more. The chain combines TRBV5-1 with TRBJ1-3; D gene unclear. V was cut by 3 bases and J by 0 bases, with 7 bases left in between. Germline loops: CDR1 SGHRS, CDR2 YFSETQ. The CDR3 sequence is 14 residues long. CDR3 coding DNA: TGCGCCAGCAGCTCGGCCAACTCTGGAAACACCATATATTTT. Translated: CASSSANSGNTIYF.

In its sample, this clonotype was seen many times. V gene TRBV30 combines with J gene TRBJ2-7; D not certain. The CDR3 sequence is 14 residues long. In germline, CDR1 is GTSNPN, CDR2 SVGIG (reference sequence). V was shortened by 1 base and J by 4 bases, with 14 bases between the two germline ends. The CDR3 sequence: CAWSGGLASYEQYF. The CDR3 DNA sequence: TGTGCCTGGAGTGGAGGATTGGCTTCGTACGAGCAGTACTTC.

This sequence joins TRBV20-1 and TRBJ2-5, with D perhaps matching TRBD1 or TRBD2 (6 bases each). The V gene's germline CDR1 is DFQATT and CDR2 SNEGSKA (reference sequence). Trimming removed 8 bases from V and 5 bases from J, with 21 bases in between. This CDR3 is built from 14 residues. Here the CDR3 reads CSSLNRGGGETQYF. In DNA, the CDR3 is TGCAGTTCCCTCAATAGAGGGGGAGGCGAGACCCAGTACTTC.

This clonotype has a count of ten or more. This chain joins TRBV6-1 and TRBJ2-7; D ambiguous. V lost 2 bases, J lost 0 bases, and 11 bases lay in between. The CDR3 has 15 residues. In germline, CDR1 is MNHNS, CDR2 SASEGT. The CDR3 protein is CASSERFLSSYEQYF. The CDR3 region has the DNA TGTGCCAGCAGTGAAAGATTCCTGAGCTCCTACGAGCAGTACTTC.

This clonotype was observed at least ten times. V and J are TRBV20-1 and TRBJ1-1, with D uncertain. Germline-derived CDR1 and CDR2 are DFQATT and SNEGSKA (reference sequence). This CDR3 is built from 14 residues. Trimming cost V 1 base and J 0 bases, with 9 bases left between them. The CDR3 region is CSARGEALNTEAFF. The CDR3 DNA reads as TGCAGTGCTAGAGGCGAAGCTTTGAACACTGAAGCTTTCTTT.

In regard to this clonotype: This could be a read error, since a much larger clone is one nucleotide away. This chain connects TRBV12-3 or TRBV12-4 to TRBJ1-1; D unclear. Trimming took 7 bases from V and 6 from J, leaving 18 bases between them. This CDR3 spans 14 amino acids. The CDR3: CASNHRRLTSEAFF. The CDR3 DNA follows: TGTGCCAGCAACCACCGTCGGTTAACCTCTGAAGCTTTCTTT.

This clonotype was recorded many times. The chain combines TRBV3-1 with TRBJ2-2, with D unclear. Deletions cut 4 bases from V and 9 bases from J, with 9 bases between. Germline-derived CDR1 and CDR2 are LGHDT and YNNKEL (reference sequence). This CDR3 comprises 12 residues. CDR3 in DNA: TGTGCCAGCAGCCTAAACGTGAGGGAGCTGTTTTTT. The encoded protein is CASSLNVRELFF.

This chain uses TRBV18 with TRBJ2-2; tentative D call: TRBD1 (6 bases). CDR1 KGHSH and CDR2 LQKENI come from the germline V gene. The CDR3 covers 16 residues. V lost 2 bases to trimming and J lost 4 bases, with 14 bases between them. CDR3 bases: TGTGCCAGCTCACCAAGATCGCAGGGGCCCACCGGGGAGCTGTTTTTT. Protein: CASSPRSQGPTGELFF.

This clonotype was counted only a few times. The chain employs TRBV4-1 and TRBJ2-7; 9 bases fit TRBD1. The germline V gene encodes CDR1 MGHRA and CDR2 YSYEKL. The V gene end was trimmed by 1 base and the J gene end by 4 bases; junction bases not matched to a gene: 8. The CDR3 is made up of 16 amino acids. The CDR3 coding sequence is TGCGCCAGCAGCCAAGCGGCGGGACAGGGAGTATACGAGCAGTACTTC. It encodes CASSQAAGQGVYEQYF.

This clonotype was observed many times. In nucleotides, the CDR3 is TGTGCCAGCAGCCAAGATCTCCTCCAAGAGACCCAGTACTTC. It specifies CASSQDLLQETQYF. J is TRBJ2-5 and V is TRBV14; D unclear. Trimming took off 0 bases at V and 1 base at J, with 6 bases between the two ends. Germline CDR1 and CDR2: SGHDN and FVKESK. The CDR3 sequence is 14 residues long.

In this sample, this clonotype turned up a few times. J is TRBJ2-1 and V is TRBV20-1; unclear D gene. Deletions cut 6 bases from V and 13 bases from J, with 19 bases between. From germline, CDR1 is DFQATT and CDR2 SNEGSKA (reference sequence). This CDR3 has 12 residues. The CDR3 reads CSAPHVKELQFF. CDR3 nucleotide sequence: TGCAGTGCGCCCCACGTGAAGGAATTACAGTTCTTC.

This clonotype appeared many times. The genes are TRBV6-5 and TRBJ1-6; 8 bases agree with TRBD1. This CDR3 comprises 13 residues. Germline values: CDR1 MNHEY, CDR2 SVGAGI. V lost 6 bases to trimming and J lost 7 bases; unmatched junction nucleotides: 2. The CDR3 DNA reads TGTGCCAGCAGGGGACAGGTGAATTCACCCCTCCACTTT. This codes for CASRGQVNSPLHF.

This clonotype was seen ten or more times. The gene calls are TRBV5-1 and TRBJ1-6, with D uncertain. V was cut by 5 bases and J by 8 bases, with 17 bases left in between. CDR1 and CDR2 from the germline V gene are SGHRS and YFSETQ. The CDR3 runs 15 residues. The CDR3 nucleotides read TGCGCCAGCAGACGCGGATCAGATGGGGATTCACCCCTCCACTTT. This translates into CASRRGSDGDSPLHF.

There are a few counts of this clonotype. The rearrangement uses TRBV7-2 and TRBJ1-6, with unresolved D. Germline CDR1 reads SGHTA; CDR2 reads FQGNSA. This CDR3 has 13 residues. With 1 base removed from V and 10 bases from J, the gap between germline ends came to 8 bases. The CDR3 reads CASSLVVESPLHF. CDR3 nucleotides: TGTGCCAGCAGCTTAGTGGTCGAATCACCCCTCCACTTT.

In its sample, this clonotype was seen many times. The chain combines TRBV7-2 with TRBJ1-1; 9 bases agree with TRBD1. J was trimmed by 6 bases and V by 1 base; bases with no gene match: 3. CDR3 length: 14 amino acids. From germline, CDR1 is SGHTA and CDR2 FQGNSA. CDR3 sequence reads: CASSLVGTGSEAFF. The DNA for the CDR3 is TGTGCCAGCAGCTTAGTGGGGACAGGGTCTGAAGCTTTCTTT.

The CDR3 coding sequence is TGCGCCAGCAGCTTGGAAGGGGGCTCTGGAAACACCATATATTTT. This translates into CASSLEGGSGNTIYF. The genes are TRBV5-1 and TRBJ1-3; maybe TRBD1 (6 bases). This CDR3 spans 15 amino acids. In germline, CDR1 is SGHRS, CDR2 YFSETQ. Trimming removed 0 bases at V and 0 bases at J, with 7 bases between.

This clonotype was seen only a few times. V is TRBV20-1 and J is TRBJ2-1; TRBD2 matches 9 bases. The CDR3 consists of 14 residues. V shed 7 bases, J shed 3 bases, and the junction held 7 bases outside the gene matches. Germline values: CDR1 DFQATT, CDR2 SNEGSKA (reference sequence). CDR3 protein: CSGRSSGIYNEQFF. DNA for the CDR3: TGCAGTGGCAGATCTAGCGGGATCTACAATGAGCAGTTCTTC.

This clonotype has a count of ten or more. The J gene is TRBJ1-1, the V gene TRBV7-2, with D possibly being TRBD1 (6 bases). CDR1 SGHTA and CDR2 FQGNSA come from the germline V gene. Trimming removed 1 base at V and 11 bases at J, with 11 bases between. The CDR3 length is 12 residues. In DNA form, the CDR3 reads TGTGCCAGCAGCTTAGGTGCACAGGGCGCTTTCTTT. Its translation is CASSLGAQGAFF.